This TCR beta chain was recovered during a study of OX40 agonist ivuxolimab in advanced cancers. Study findings and constraints: CD4+ and CD8+ blood T cells expanded clonally by week 6 at 0.1 to 3.0 mg/kg.

Blood sampling was done at baseline, cycle 4 day 1, and cycle 7 day 1. A remark on this clone: The antigen is not known. Sequence at one end of the junction differs from germline and may be a read error.

The table came from immunoSEQ multiplex PCR; TCRdb's copy has only in-frame clones and leaves some out. The table shows some 40,000 clones, with about 90% occurring only once. Source: CD4+ or CD8+ T cells sorted from blood, taken in a trial of the OX40 agonist ivuxolimab. This TCR was sampled from an adult with an advanced solid tumor such as melanoma, head and neck, liver or kidney cancer.

The CDR3 DNA sequence: TGTGCCAGCAGTTTTTCGGGCTCCGACGAGCAGTACTTC. Its translation: CASSFSGSDEQYF. The chain employs TRBV28 and TRBJ2-7; no clear D gene. The CDR3 sequence is 13 residues long. The germline gives CDR1 MDHEN, CDR2 SYDVKM. The variable domain in full, completed from reference TRBV28 and TRBJ2-7, reads DVKVTQSSRYLVKRTGEKVFLECVQDMDHENMFWYRQDPGLGLRLIYFSYDVKMKEKGDIPEGYSVSREKKERFSLILESASTNQTSMYLCASSFSGSDEQYFGPGTRLTVT.